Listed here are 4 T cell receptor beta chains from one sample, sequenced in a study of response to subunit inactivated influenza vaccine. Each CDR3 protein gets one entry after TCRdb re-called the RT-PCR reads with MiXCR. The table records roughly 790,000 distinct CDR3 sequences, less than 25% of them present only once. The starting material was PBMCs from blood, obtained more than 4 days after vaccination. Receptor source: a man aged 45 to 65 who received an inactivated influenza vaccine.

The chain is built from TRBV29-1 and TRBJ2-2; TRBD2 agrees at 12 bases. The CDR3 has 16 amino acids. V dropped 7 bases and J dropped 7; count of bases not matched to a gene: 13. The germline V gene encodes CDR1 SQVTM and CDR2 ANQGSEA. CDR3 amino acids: CSAMGLAGPYVGELFF. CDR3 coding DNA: TGCAGCGCCATGGGACTAGCGGGCCCCTACGTCGGGGAGCTGTTTTTT.

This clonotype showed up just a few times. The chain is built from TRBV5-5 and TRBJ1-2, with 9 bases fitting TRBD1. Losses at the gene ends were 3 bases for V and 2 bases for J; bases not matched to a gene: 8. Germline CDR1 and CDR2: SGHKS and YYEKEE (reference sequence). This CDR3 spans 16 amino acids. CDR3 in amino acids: CASSSHNRGPNYGYTF. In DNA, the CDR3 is TGTGCCAGCAGCTCACATAACAGGGGGCCCAACTATGGCTACACCTTC.

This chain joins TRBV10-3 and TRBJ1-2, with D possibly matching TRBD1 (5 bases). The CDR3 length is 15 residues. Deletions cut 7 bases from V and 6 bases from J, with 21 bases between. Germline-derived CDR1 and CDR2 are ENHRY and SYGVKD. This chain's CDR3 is CAITSTGGLANGYTF. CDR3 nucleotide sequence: TGTGCCATCACCAGTACAGGAGGCTTGGCCAATGGCTACACCTTC.

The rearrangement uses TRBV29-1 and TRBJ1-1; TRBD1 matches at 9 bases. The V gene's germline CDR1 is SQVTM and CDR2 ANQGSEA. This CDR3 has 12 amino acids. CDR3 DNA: TGCAGTTGGGGACAGGGTGGTACTGAAGCTTTCTTT. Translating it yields CSWGQGGTEAFF.